This record covers a single TCR beta chain. These data come from a study of blood T cell repertoires in COVID-19. The overall study: The analysed material was cDNA or gDNA that came from T cells, B-cell-depleted T cells, or PBMCs.

Source study methods: Reference gene primer amplification gave estimated nucleated cell counts. Sequencing used immunoSEQ multiplex PCR; TCRdb keeps in-frame clones, though not all of them. The V and J calls and clone size were taken over from that table, and D and trimming were inferred from the DNA. This table has 2,500 to 4,000 clones, 85% to 95% appearing once. The CDR3 covers 13 residues. V was cut by 4 bases and J by 5 bases, with 9 bases left in between. Sequenced material: peripheral blood. The chain is built from TRBV12-3 or TRBV12-4 and TRBJ1-3, with a possible D match to TRBD1 (6 bases). This receptor was obtained from a human donor in a cohort sampled during active COVID-19. The CDR3, as DNA: TGTGCCAGCAGTTCAGGGGAACGAAACACCATATATTTT. It encodes CASSSGERNTIYF.